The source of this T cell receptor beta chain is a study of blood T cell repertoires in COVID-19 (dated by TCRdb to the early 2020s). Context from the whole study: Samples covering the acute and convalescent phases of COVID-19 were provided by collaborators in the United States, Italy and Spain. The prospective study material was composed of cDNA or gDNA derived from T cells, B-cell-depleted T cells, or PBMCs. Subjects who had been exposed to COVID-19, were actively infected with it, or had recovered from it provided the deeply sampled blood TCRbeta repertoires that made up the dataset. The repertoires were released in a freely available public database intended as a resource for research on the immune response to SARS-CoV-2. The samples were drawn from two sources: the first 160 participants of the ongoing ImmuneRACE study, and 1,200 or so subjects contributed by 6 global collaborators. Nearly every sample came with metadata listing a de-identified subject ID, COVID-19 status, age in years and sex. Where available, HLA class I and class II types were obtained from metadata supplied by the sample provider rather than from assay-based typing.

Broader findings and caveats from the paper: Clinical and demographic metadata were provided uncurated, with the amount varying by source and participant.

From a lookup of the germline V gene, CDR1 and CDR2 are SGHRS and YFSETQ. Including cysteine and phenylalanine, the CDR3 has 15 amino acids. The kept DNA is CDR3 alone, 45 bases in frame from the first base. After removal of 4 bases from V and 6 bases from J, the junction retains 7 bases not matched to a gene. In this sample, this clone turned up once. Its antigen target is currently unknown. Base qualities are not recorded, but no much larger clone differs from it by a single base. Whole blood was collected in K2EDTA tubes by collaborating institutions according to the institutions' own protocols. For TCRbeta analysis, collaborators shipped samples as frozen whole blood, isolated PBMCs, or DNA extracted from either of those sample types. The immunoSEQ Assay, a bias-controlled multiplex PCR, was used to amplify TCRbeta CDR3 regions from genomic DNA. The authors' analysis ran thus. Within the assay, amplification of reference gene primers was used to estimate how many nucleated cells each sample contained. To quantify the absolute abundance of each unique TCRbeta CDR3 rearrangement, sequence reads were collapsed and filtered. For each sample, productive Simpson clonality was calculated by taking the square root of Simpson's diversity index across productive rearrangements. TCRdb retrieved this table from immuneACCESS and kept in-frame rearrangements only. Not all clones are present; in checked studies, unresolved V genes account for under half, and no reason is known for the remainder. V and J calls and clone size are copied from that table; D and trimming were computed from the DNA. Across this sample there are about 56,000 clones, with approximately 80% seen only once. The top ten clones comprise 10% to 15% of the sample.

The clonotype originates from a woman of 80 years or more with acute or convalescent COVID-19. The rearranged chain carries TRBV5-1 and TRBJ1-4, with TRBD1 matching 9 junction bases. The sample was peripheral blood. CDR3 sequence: CASSLDGTGYEKLFF. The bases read TGCGCCAGCAGCCTGGACGGGACAGGGTATGAAAAACTGTTTTTT.